Listed here is a single TCR beta chain. The antigen is unknown. These data originate in a study of regulatory and conventional T cells in RAG deficiency. General study points: Shannon entropy fell and Simpson indices rose in RAG-deficient patients.

Data came from immunoSEQ multiplex PCR; TCRdb stores just in-frame clones and leaves some out. Found here are approximately 48,000 clones, 85% to 90% of them singletons; the top ten hold about 0.5%. Conventional CD4+ T cells were sorted from blood as CD25-low CD127-high cells. Trimming removed 0 bases from V and 8 bases from J; junction bases left unmatched: 3. This CDR3 is 14 amino acids long. Germline CDR1 reads SGHRS; CDR2 reads YFSETQ. This sample was shared with a second study, whose subject was regulatory T cells. Turning to that study: The PCR used 52 TRBV and 13 TRBJ primers.

The sequencing input was CD4+ effector T cells sorted from blood. The chain recombines TRBV5-1 with TRBJ2-1; 9 bases are shared with TRBD2. This clonotype was obtained from a human donor in good health. Written as DNA, the CDR3 is TGCGCCAGCAGCTTGGGGACTAGCGTCGATGAGCAGTTCTTC. Residues: CASSLGTSVDEQFF. Full variable domain (missing parts from reference TRBV5-1 and TRBJ2-1): KAGVTQTPRYLIKTRGQQVTLSCSPISGHRSVSWYQQTPGQGLQFLFEYFSETQRNKGNFPGRFSGRQFSNSRSEMNVSTLELGDSALYLCASSLGTSVDEQFFGPGTRLTVL.